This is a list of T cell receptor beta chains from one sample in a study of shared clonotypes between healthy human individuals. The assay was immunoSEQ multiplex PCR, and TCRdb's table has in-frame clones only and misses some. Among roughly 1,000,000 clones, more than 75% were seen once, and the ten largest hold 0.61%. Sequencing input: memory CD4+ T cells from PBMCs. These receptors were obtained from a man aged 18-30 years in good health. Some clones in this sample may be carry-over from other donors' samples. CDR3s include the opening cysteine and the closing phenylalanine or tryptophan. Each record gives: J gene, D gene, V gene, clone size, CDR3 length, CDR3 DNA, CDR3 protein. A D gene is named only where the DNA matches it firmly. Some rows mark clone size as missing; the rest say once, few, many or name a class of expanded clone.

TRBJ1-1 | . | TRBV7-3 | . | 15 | TGTGCCAGCAGCTTAAATAGGGCCTTGAACACTGAAGCTTTCTTT | CASSLNRALNTEAFF
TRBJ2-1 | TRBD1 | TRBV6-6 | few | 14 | TGTGCCAGCAGTTCGACAGGGGGACACAATGAGCAGTTCTTC | CASSSTGGHNEQFF
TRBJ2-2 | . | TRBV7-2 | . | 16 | TGTGCCAGCATCCAGAGGGGGGCGGGAGACACCGGGGAGCTGTTTTTT | CASIQRGAGDTGELFF
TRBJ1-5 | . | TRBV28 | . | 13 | TGTGCCAGCGGGAGGTTGGGCAATCAGCCCCAGCATTTT | CASGRLGNQPQHF
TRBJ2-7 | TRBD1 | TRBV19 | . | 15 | TGTGCCAGTAGTATATCACAGGGGGCTCTCTACGAGCAGTACTTC | CASSISQGALYEQYF
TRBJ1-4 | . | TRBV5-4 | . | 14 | TGTGCCAGCAGCTCGGGAAGGGGGAGAGAAAAACTGTTTTTT | CASSSGRGREKLFF
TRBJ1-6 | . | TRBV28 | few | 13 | TGTGCCGGCGGGAGGGGGGACAATTCACCCCTCCACTTT | CAGGRGDNSPLHF
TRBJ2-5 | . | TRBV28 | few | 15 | TGTGCCAGCAGTAGAGGGACCAGTGAGGCTGGGACCCAGTACTTC | CASSRGTSEAGTQYF
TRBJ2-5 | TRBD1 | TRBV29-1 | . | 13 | TGCAGCGCTGGACAGGGCGGAGGGGAGACCCAGTACTTC | CSAGQGGGETQYF
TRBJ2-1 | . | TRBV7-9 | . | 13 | TGTGCCAGCAGCCGAATCTCCTACAATGAGCAGTTCTTC | CASSRISYNEQFF
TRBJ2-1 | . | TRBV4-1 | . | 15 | TGCGCCAGCAGCCGAGAACCACTACCTGGCAATGAGCAGTTCTTC | CASSREPLPGNEQFF
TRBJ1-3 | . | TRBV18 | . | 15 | TGTGCCAGCTCACCACGAACAGATTCTGGAAACACCATATATTTT | CASSPRTDSGNTIYF
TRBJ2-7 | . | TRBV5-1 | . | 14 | TGCGCCAGCAGCAACACTAGCCCTGCCTACGAGCAGTACTTC | CASSNTSPAYEQYF
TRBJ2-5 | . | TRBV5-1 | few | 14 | TGCGCCAGCAGCTTGGAATACAGGTCTGAGACCCAGTACTTC | CASSLEYRSETQYF
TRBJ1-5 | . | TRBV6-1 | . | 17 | TGTGCCAGCAGTGAACAGTATGACCCGAGGCGCAATCAGCCCCAGCATTTT | CASSEQYDPRRNQPQHF
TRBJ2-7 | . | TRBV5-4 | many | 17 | TGTGCCAGCAGCTTAGGGCCCACGGGAATTGTGTCCTACGAGCAGTACTTC | CASSLGPTGIVSYEQYF
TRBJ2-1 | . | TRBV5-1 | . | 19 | TGCGCCAGCAGTATAAACACAGGCGCCCCAATGAGCTCCTACAATGAGCAGTTCTTC | CASSINTGAPMSSYNEQFF
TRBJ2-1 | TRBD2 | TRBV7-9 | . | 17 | TGTGCCAGCAGCCCCACCTCCGGGAGGCCCATCCACAATGAGCAGTTCTTC | CASSPTSGRPIHNEQFF
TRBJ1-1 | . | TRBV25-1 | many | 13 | TGTGCCAGCAGTGAATCGAAGGGGCGGGAAGCTTTCTTT | CASSESKGREAFF
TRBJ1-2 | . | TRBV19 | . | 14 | TGTGCCAGTAGCTCCAGGTACTATAACTATGGCTACACCTTC | CASSSRYYNYGYTF
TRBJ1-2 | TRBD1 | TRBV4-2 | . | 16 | TGTGCCAGCAGCCGCCAGGACGGACAGGGTATCATTGGCTACACCTTC | CASSRQDGQGIIGYTF
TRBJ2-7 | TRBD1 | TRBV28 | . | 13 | TGTGCCAGCAGTTTCAGGGGGCTAGGTCAACCGTACTTC | CASSFRGLGQPYF
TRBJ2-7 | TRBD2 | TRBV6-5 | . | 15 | TGTGCCAGCAGTCCGGGACTAGCGGGAGGGCTCGAGCAGTACTTC | CASSPGLAGGLEQYF
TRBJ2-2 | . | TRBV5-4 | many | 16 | TGTGCCAGCAGCTCGCCGGGACTTAGGGGAACCGGGGAGCTGTTTTTT | CASSSPGLRGTGELFF
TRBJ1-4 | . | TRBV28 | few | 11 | TGTGCCACGTCGGGGGATGAAAAACTGTTTTTT | CATSGDEKLFF
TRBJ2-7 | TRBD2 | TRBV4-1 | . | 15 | TGCGCCAGCAGCCACGCCGCGGCGGGAGTGGTCGAGCAGTACTTC | CASSHAAAGVVEQYF
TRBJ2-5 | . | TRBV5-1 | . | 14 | TGCGCCAGCAGCTTTGGACGGTCACAAGAGACCCAGTACTTC | CASSFGRSQETQYF
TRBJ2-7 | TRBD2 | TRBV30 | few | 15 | TGTGCCTGGGATGGCCCTAGCGGGGGCTCCTACGAGCAGTACTTC | CAWDGPSGGSYEQYF
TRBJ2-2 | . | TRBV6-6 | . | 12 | TGTGCCAGCAGCAGGGCCACCGGGGAGCTGTTTTTT | CASSRATGELFF
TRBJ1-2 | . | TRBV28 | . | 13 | TGTGCCAGCAGTTCCACCCGGAGCTATGGCTACACCTTC | CASSSTRSYGYTF
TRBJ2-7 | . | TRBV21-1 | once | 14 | TGTGCCAGCAGCGCGCGCGGGGGTTCCTACGAGCAGTACTTC | CASSARGGSYEQYF
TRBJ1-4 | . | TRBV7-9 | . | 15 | TGTGCCAGCAGCCCCCTACCCTCCTCAAGCGAAAAACTGTTTTTT | CASSPLPSSSEKLFF
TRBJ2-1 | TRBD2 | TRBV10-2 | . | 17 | TGCGCCACCTTTTTTCCCCAACTAGCGGGAAGTATAGGGGAGCAGTTCTTC | CATFFPQLAGSIGEQFF
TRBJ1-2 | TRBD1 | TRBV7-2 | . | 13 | TGTGCCAGCAGCCCGGACAGGGCACATGGCTACACCTTC | CASSPDRAHGYTF